The T cell receptor beta chain described here comes from a study of T cells in tumors after PD-1 blockade. Study overall: No patient had prior checkpoint blockade, systemic immunosuppression, or radiotherapy within 4 weeks. Either cemiplimab 350 mg every 2 weeks or pembrolizumab 200 mg every 3 weeks was given.

TCRdb keeps only in-frame clones here, not all; method: immunoSEQ multiplex PCR. The table lists around 46,000 clones, 60% to 80% of them singletons. Germline V lookup: CDR1 SEHNR, CDR2 FQNEAQ (reference sequence). V lost 5 bases and J 3 bases, leaving 8 bases between the germline ends. There are 12 residues in the CDR3. This TCR was recovered from a human donor with basal cell carcinoma. This sequence joins TRBV7-9 and TRBJ2-7, with D uncertain. The sample consisted of PBMCs, taken before anti-PD-1 treatment. The CDR3 DNA sequence: TGTGCCAGCAGCCAGAACCACTACGAGCAGTACTTC. It codes for CASSQNHYEQYF.